The source of this T cell receptor beta chain is a study of blood T cells in healthy people across ages. In its sample, this clonotype was seen a few times. The junction does not match germline at one end; this may be a read error. The germline CDR1 and CDR2 sequences are LGHNA and YSLEER. The CDR3 consists of 14 residues. A second PCR of roughly 7 to 11 cycles used a sample-barcoded 5' primer and a J-beta primer mix. TCRdb redid the calling of the 5' RACE reads with MiXCR, one entry per CDR3 protein. The profile covers 750,000 to 850,000 distinct CDR3 sequences, with 20% to 25% appearing a single time and around 3.6% taken by the ten largest. No fewer than 6 micrograms of total RNA were isolated from every sample. These data were also filed under a second study, of T cells of mothers and their children. From that report: It was found that thymic selection shapes TCR recombination output similarly in related and unrelated pairs. It was related mother-child pairs that showed slightly higher overlap than unrelated pairs, without reaching significance.

Sequencing used blood. The receptor was isolated from a boy younger than 18 in good health. The chain recombines TRBV4-3 with TRBJ2-7, with a weak D call TRBD2 (6 bases). The CDR3, as DNA: TGCGCCAGCAGCCCCCAGGCGGGGACGTACGAGCAGTGCTTC. Its translation is CASSPQAGTYEQCF.